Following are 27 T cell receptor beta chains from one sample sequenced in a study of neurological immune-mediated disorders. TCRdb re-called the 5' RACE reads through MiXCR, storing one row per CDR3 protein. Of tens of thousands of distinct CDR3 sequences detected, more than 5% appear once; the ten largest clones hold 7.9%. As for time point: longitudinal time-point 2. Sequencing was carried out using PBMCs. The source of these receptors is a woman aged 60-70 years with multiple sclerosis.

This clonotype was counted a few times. CDR3 sequence: CASSQQWTQYF. DNA of the CDR3: TGTGCCAGCAGCCAACAGTGGACGCAGTATTTT. The chain recombines TRBV28 with TRBJ2-3; D is uncertain. CDR3 length: 11 amino acids. Germline V gene lookup returns CDR1 MDHEN and CDR2 SYDVKM. Trimming stripped 6 bases from V and 9 bases from J, with 10 bases between.

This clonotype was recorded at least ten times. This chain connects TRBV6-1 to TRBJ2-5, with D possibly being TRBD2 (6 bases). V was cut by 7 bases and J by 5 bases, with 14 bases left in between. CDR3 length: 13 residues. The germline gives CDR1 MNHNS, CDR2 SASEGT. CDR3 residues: CASNKLGRETQYF. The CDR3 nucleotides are TGTGCCAGCAACAAACTAGGGAGGGAGACCCAGTACTTC.

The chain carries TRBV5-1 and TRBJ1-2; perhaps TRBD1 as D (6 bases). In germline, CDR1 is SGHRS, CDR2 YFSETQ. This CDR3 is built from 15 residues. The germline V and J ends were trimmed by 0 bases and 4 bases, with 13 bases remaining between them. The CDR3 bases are TGCGCCAGCAGCTTGGCCTTGGGGGCAGCCTATGGCTACACCTTC. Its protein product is CASSLALGAAYGYTF. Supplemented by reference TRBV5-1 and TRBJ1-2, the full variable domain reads KAGVTQTPRYLIKTRGQQVTLSCSPISGHRSVSWYQQTPGQGLQFLFEYFSETQRNKGNFPGRFSGRQFSNSRSEMNVSTLELGDSALYLCASSLALGAAYGYTFGSGTRLTVV.

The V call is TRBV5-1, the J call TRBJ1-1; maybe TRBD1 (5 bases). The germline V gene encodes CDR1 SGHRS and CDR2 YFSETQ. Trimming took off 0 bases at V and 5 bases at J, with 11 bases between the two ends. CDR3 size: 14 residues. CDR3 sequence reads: CASSLGGASTEAFF. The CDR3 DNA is TGCGCCAGCAGCTTGGGGGGCGCGAGTACTGAAGCTTTCTTT.

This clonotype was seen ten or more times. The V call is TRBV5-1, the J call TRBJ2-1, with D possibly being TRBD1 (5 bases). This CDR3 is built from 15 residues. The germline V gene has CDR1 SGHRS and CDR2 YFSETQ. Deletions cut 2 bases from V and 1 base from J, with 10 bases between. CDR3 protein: CASSFRSGSYNEQFF. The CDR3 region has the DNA TGCGCCAGCAGCTTCAGGTCAGGGTCCTACAATGAGCAGTTCTTC.

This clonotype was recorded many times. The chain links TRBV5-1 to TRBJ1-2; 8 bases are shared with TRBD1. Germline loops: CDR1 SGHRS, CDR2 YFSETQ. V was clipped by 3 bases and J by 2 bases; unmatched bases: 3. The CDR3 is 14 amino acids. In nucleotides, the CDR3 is TGCGCCAGCAGCTCAGGGGGCGAAAACTATGGCTACACCTTC. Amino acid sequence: CASSSGGENYGYTF.

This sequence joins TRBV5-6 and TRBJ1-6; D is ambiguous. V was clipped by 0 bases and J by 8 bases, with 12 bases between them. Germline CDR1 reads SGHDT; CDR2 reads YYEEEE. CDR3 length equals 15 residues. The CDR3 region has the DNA TGTGCCAGCAGCTTGGACCGGCGCGGGTATTCACCCCTCCACTTT. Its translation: CASSLDRRGYSPLHF. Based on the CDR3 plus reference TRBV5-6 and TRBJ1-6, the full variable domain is DAGVTQSPTHLIKTRGQQVTLRCSPKSGHDTVSWYQQALGQGPQFIFQYYEEEERQRGNFPDRFSGHQFPNYSSELNVNALLLGDSALYLCASSLDRRGYSPLHFGNGTRLTVT.

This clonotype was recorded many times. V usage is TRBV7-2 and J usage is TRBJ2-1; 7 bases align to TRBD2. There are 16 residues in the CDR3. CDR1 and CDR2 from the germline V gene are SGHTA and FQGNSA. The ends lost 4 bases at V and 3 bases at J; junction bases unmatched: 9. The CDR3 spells CASSSNIRTSYNEQFF. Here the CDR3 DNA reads TGTGCCAGCAGCTCCAACATCAGGACTAGCTACAATGAGCAGTTCTTC. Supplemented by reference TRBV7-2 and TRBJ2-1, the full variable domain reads GAGVSQSPSNKVTEKGKDVELRCDPISGHTALYWYRQSLGQGLEFLIYFQGNSAPDKSGLPSDRFSAERTGGSVSTLTIQRTQQEDSAVYLCASSSNIRTSYNEQFFGPGTRLTVL.

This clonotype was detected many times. CDR3 coding DNA: TGTGCCAGCAGTACGATTTACAATGAGCAGTTCTTC. It is translated as CASSTIYNEQFF. The rearrangement links TRBV6-1 to TRBJ2-1; D gene ambiguous. V lost 5 bases and J 4 bases, leaving 6 bases between the germline ends. The CDR3 is 12 residues long. Germline V gene lookup returns CDR1 MNHNS and CDR2 SASEGT.

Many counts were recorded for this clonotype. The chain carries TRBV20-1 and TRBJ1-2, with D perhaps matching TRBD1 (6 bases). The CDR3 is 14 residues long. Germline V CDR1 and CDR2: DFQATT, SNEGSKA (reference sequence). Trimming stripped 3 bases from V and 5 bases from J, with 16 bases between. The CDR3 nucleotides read TGCAGTGCTAGTCCAGGGGAGGGCCTATATGGCTACACCTTC. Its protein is CSASPGEGLYGYTF.

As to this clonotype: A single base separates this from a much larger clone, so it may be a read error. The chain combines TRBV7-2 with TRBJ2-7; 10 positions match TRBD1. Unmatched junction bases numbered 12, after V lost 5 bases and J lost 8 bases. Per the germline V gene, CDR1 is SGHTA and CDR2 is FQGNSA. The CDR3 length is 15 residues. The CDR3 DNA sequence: TGTGCCAGCAGCAACCTCCGACAGGGGGCGGTCAAGCAGTACTTC. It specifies CASSNLRQGAVKQYF.

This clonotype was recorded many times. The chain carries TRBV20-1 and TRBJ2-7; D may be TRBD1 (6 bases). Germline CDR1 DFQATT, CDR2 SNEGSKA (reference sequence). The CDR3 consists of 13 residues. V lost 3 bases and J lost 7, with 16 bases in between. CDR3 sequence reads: CSARVGLRGEQYF. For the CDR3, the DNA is TGCAGTGCTAGGGTGGGGCTCAGGGGAGAGCAGTACTTC.

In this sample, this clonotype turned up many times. CDR3 DNA sequence: TGTGCCAGCTGGGTGCAAGGCGGCAATCAGCCCCAGCATTTT. It codes for CASWVQGGNQPQHF. This chain joins TRBV6-6 and TRBJ1-5; D remains unclear. This CDR3 has 14 amino acids. Germline values: CDR1 MNHNY, CDR2 SVGAGI (reference sequence). The V end was cut by 8 bases, the J end by 2 bases, with 13 bases between.

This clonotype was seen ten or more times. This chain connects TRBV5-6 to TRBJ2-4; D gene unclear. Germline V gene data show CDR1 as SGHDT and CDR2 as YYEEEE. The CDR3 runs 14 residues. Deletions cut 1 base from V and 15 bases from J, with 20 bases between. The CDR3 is CASSLTFGAVTLYF. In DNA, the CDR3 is TGTGCCAGCAGCTTGACCTTCGGCGCGGTTACCCTGTACTTC. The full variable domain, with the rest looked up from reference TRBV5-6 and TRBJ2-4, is DAGVTQSPTHLIKTRGQQVTLRCSPKSGHDTVSWYQQALGQGPQFIFQYYEEEERQRGNFPDRFSGHQFPNYSSELNVNALLLGDSALYLCASSLTFGAVTLYFGAGTRLSVL.

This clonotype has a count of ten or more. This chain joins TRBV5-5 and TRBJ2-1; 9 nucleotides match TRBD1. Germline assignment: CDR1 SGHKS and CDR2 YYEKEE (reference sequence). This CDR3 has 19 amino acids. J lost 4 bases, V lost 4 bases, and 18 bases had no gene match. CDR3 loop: CASSPGTGGGKHLYNEQFF. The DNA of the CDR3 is TGTGCCAGCAGCCCAGGCACAGGGGGCGGGAAGCACCTTTACAATGAGCAGTTCTTC.

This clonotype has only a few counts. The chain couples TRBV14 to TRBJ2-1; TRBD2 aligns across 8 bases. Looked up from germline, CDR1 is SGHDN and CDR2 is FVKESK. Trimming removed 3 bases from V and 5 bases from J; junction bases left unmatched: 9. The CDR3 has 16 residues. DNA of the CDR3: TGTGCCAGCAGCCAGATAGCGGGGATGGGGCACAATGAGCAGTTCTTC. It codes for CASSQIAGMGHNEQFF.

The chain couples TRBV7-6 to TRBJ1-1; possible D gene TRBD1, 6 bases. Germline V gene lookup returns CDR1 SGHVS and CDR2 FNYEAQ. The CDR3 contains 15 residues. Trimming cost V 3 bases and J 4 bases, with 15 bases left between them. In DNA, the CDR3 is TGTGCCAGCAGCTTGGACAGAGCCTCGTCCACTGAAGCTTTCTTT. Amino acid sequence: CASSLDRASSTEAFF.

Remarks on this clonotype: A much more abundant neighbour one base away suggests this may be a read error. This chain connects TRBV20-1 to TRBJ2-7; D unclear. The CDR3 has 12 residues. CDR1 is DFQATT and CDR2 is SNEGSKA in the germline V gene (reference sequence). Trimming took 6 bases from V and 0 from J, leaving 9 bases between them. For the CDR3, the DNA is TGCAGTGCGACGGTGAGCTCCTACGAGCAGTACTTC. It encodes CSATVSSYEQYF.

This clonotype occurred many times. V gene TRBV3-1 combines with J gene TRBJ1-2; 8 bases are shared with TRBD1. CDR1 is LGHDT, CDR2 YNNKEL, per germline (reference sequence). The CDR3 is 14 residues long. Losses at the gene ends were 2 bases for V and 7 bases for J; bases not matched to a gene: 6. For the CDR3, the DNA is TGTGCCAGCAGCCAACGGGCAGGGGGCCGTGGCTACACCTTC. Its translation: CASSQRAGGRGYTF.

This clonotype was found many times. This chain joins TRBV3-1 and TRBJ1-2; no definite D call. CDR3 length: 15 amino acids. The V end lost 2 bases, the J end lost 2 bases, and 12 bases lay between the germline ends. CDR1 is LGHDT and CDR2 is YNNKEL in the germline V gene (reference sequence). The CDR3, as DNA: TGTGCCAGCAGCCAAAGGGTACTAGTCAACTATGGCTACACCTTC. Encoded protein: CASSQRVLVNYGYTF.

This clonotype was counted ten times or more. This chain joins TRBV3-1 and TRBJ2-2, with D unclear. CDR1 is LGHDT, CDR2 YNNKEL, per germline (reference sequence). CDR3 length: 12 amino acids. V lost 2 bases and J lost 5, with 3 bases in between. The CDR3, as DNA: TGTGCCAGCAGCCAACAAACCGGGGAGCTGTTTTTT. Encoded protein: CASSQQTGELFF.

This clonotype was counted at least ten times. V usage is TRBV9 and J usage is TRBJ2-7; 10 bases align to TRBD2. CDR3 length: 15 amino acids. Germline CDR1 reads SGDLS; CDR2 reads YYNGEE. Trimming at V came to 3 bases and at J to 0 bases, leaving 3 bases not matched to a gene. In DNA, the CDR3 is TGTGCCAGCAGCGCCTTAGCGGGGGGCTCCTACGAGCAGTACTTC. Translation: CASSALAGGSYEQYF.

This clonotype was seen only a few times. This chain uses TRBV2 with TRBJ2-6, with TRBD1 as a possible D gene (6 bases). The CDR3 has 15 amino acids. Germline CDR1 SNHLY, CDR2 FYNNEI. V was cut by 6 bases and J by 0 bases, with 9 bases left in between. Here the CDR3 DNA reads TGTGCCAGCAGAAAGACAGGCTCTGGGGCCAACGTCCTGACTTTC. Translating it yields CASRKTGSGANVLTF.

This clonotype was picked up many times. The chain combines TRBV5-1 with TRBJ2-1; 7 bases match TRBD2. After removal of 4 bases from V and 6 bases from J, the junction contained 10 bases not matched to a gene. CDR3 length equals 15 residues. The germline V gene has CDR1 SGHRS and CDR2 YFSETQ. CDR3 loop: CASSLSGGGSNEQFF. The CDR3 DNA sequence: TGCGCCAGCAGCCTGTCTGGCGGGGGTAGCAATGAGCAGTTCTTC. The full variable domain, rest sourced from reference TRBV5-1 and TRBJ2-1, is KAGVTQTPRYLIKTRGQQVTLSCSPISGHRSVSWYQQTPGQGLQFLFEYFSETQRNKGNFPGRFSGRQFSNSRSEMNVSTLELGDSALYLCASSLSGGGSNEQFFGPGTRLTVL.

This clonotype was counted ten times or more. The CDR3 sequence: CASTQSGTGVGIQYF. Written as DNA, the CDR3 is TGTGCCAGCACACAATCCGGGACAGGAGTGGGCATTCAGTACTTC. The rearrangement joins TRBV28 to TRBJ2-4; 8 nucleotides agree with TRBD1. This CDR3 spans 15 amino acids. Trimming at V came to 7 bases and at J to 9 bases, leaving 14 bases not matched to a gene. CDR1 MDHEN and CDR2 SYDVKM come from the germline V gene. The complete variable domain, with remaining parts taken from reference TRBV28 and TRBJ2-4, reads DVKVTQSSRYLVKRTGEKVFLECVQDMDHENMFWYRQDPGLGLRLIYFSYDVKMKEKGDIPEGYSVSREKKERFSLILESASTNQTSMYLCASTQSGTGVGIQYFGAGTRLSVL.

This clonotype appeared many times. CDR3: CSGWTGSKEQYF. CDR3 in DNA: TGCAGCGGTTGGACAGGGTCGAAGGAGCAGTACTTC. The chain uses TRBV29-1 and TRBJ2-7, with 8 bases lining up with TRBD1. Germline V gene sequence: CDR1 SQVTM, CDR2 ANQGSEA. The CDR3 contains 12 residues. Unmatched junction bases numbered 9, after V lost 7 bases and J lost 7 bases.

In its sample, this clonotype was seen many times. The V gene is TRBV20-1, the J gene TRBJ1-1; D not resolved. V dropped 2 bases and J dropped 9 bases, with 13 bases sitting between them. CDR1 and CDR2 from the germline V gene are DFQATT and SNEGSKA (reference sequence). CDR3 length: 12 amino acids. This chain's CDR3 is CSARWELGKAFF. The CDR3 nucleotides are TGCAGTGCTAGATGGGAGTTGGGGAAAGCTTTCTTT.